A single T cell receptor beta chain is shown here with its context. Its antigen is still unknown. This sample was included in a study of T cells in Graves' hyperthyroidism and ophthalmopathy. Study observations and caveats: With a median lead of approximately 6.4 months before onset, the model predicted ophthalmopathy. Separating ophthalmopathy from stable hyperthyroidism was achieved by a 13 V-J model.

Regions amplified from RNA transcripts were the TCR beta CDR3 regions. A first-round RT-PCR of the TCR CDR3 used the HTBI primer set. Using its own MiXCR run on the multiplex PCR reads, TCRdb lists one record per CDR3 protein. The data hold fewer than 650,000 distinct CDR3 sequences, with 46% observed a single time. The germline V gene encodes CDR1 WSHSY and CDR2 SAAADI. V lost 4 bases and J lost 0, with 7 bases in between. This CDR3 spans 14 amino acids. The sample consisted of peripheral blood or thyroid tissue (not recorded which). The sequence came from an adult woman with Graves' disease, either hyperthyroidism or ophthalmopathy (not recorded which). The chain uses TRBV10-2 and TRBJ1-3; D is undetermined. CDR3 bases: TGCGCCAGCAGTGGGCCTCTCTCTGGAAACACCATATATTTT. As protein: CASSGPLSGNTIYF.